This T cell receptor beta chain emerged from a study of cytomegalovirus exposure and HLA in healthy donors. Study-wide results and caveats: Published work reported that the classifier diagnosed cytomegalovirus status with high specificity and sensitivity.

A multiplex PCR was run with 60 Vbeta primers and 13 Jbeta primers. Using immunoSEQ multiplex PCR, the repertoire was profiled, and TCRdb retains in-frame clones only, with some absent. The sample holds approximately 140,000 clones, around 75% seen once. Concerning this clone itself: Its antigen is currently unknown.

Germline V CDR1 and CDR2: SGHRS, YFSETQ. The V and J ends lost 4 bases and 3 bases, in that order; junction bases with no gene match: 4. The CDR3 extends over 16 amino acids. This receptor was identified in a man aged 35 to 55 in good health and CMV-seronegative. Sequences were obtained from PBMCs. This chain uses TRBV5-1 with TRBJ2-1, with TRBD2 matching over 13 bases. The CDR3 DNA sequence: TGCGCCAGCAGCAAACTAGCGGGGGGGCTCTACAATGAGCAGTTCTTC. As protein: CASSKLAGGLYNEQFF.